Below, 8 T cell receptor beta chains from the same sample are listed, as sequenced in a study of long-term antiretroviral therapy in people with HIV. Run at survey level, the immunoSEQ assay was version v3.0. The protocol was immunoSEQ multiplex PCR, while the TCRdb copy is restricted to in-frame clones and leaves out a portion. The data hold roughly 25,000 clones, with roughly four fifths observed a single time. The source material was unsorted PBMCs, sampled 0.7 years before starting antiretroviral therapy. The receptors were gathered from a man aged 30 to 39 with HIV.

V usage is TRBV4-3 and J usage is TRBJ1-6; a weak D match, TRBD1 (6 bases). The CDR3 length is 15 residues. The V gene's germline CDR1 is LGHNA and CDR2 YSLEER. The V and J ends lost 0 bases and 5 bases respectively, with 8 bases between them. In DNA, the CDR3 is TGCGCCAGCAGCCAAGATGCAGGGGATAATTCACCCCTCCACTTT. Encoded protein: CASSQDAGDNSPLHF.

The rearrangement uses TRBV7-2 and TRBJ2-7; D might be TRBD2 (5 bases). The germline CDR1 and CDR2 sequences are SGHTA and FQGNSA. V dropped 2 bases and J dropped 2 bases, with 10 bases sitting between them. CDR3 length equals 14 residues. The CDR3 is CASSLLAGPYEQYF. Here the CDR3 DNA reads TGTGCCAGCAGCTTACTCGCGGGCCCCTACGAGCAGTACTTC. The full variable domain, completed using reference TRBV7-2 and TRBJ2-7, is GAGVSQSPSNKVTEKGKDVELRCDPISGHTALYWYRQSLGQGLEFLIYFQGNSAPDKSGLPSDRFSAERTGGSVSTLTIQRTQQEDSAVYLCASSLLAGPYEQYFGPGTRLTVT.

The chain has TRBV6-1 and TRBJ1-3; 7 nucleotides line up with TRBD1. Trimming cost V 6 bases and J 2 bases; bases outside gene matches: 4. This CDR3 is 14 amino acids long. The germline CDR1 and CDR2 sequences are MNHNS and SASEGT. Here the CDR3 reads CASRPGTAGNTIYF. CDR3 sequence (DNA): TGTGCCAGCAGGCCCGGGACAGCTGGAAACACCATATATTTT.

The V call is TRBV11-2, the J call TRBJ2-5, with 8 bases identical to TRBD1. There are 17 residues in the CDR3. V dropped 0 bases and J dropped 5; count of bases not matched to a gene: 11. Germline V gene data show CDR1 as SGHAT and CDR2 as FQNNGV. The CDR3 DNA sequence: TGTGCCAGCAGCTTAGATCACGGCAGGGGGCGCATGGAGACCCAGTACTTC. Its protein product is CASSLDHGRGRMETQYF.

This rearrangement joins TRBV7-2 to TRBJ1-1; 7 bases agree with TRBD1. The CDR3 spans 13 residues. CDR1 is SGHTA, CDR2 FQGNSA, per germline. V was pared by 2 bases and J by 4 bases, with 1 base of the junction left unmatched. CDR3 in DNA: TGTGCCAGCAGCTTATCAGGGGGCACTGAAGCTTTCTTT. Its protein is CASSLSGGTEAFF.

This chain joins TRBV7-8 and TRBJ2-7; D may be TRBD2 (6 bases). Germline V gives CDR1 SGHVS, CDR2 FQNEAQ. V lost 1 base to trimming and J lost 4 bases, with 11 bases between them. The CDR3 contains 14 residues. The CDR3 region has the DNA TGTGCCAGCAGCTTAGGGCTCGGGAGTTACGAGCAGTACTTC. This gives the protein CASSLGLGSYEQYF. The full variable domain, rest sourced from reference TRBV7-8 and TRBJ2-7, is GAGVSQSPRYKVAKRGQDVALRCDPISGHVSLFWYQQALGQGPEFLTYFQNEAQLDKSGLPSDRFFAERPEGSVSTLKIQRTQQEDSAVYLCASSLGLGSYEQYFGPGTRLTVT.

V usage is TRBV11-2 and J usage is TRBJ1-1; D possibly corresponds to TRBD1 (5 bases). V lost 5 bases and J lost 1, with 8 bases in between. CDR1 and CDR2 from the germline V gene are SGHAT and FQNNGV. CDR3 length equals 13 residues. The CDR3 DNA follows: TGTGCCAGCAGCCGAACAGGGAACACTGAAGCTTTCTTT. It yields the protein CASSRTGNTEAFF.

The V call is TRBV28, the J call TRBJ1-5; D not resolved. Per the germline V gene, CDR1 is MDHEN and CDR2 is SYDVKM. CDR3 length: 12 amino acids. With 4 bases removed from V and 0 bases from J, the gap between germline ends came to 1 base. The CDR3 reads CASSYSNQPQHF. The CDR3 coding sequence is TGTGCCAGCAGTTATAGCAATCAGCCCCAGCATTTT.